The clone carrying this TCR beta chain was detected only a few times. The record originates from a study of low-dose radiotherapy and immunotherapy resistance in tumors. About the study: Treatment of Cohort 1 consisted of 0.5 Gy per fraction every 2 weeks, adding up to 6.5 Gy. Daily, from cycle 1 day 1 and for four cycles, patients took oral aspirin 300 mg.

TRAV- and TRBV-specific primers primed first-strand cDNA, covering alpha and beta chains. Amplification of TCRs used a constant-region primer and V-primer adapter for roughly 20 PCR cycles. Each CDR3 protein is one row after TCRdb ran MiXCR on the reads. The table lists more than 12,000 distinct CDR3 sequences, roughly 52% of them singletons. All of the donors were given nivolumab, ipilimumab, aspirin, low-dose cyclophosphamide and low-dose radiotherapy as part of RACIN, a single-arm trial. The germline CDR1 and CDR2 sequences are SNHLY and FYNNEI. Deletions cut 5 bases from V and 8 bases from J, with 15 bases between. This CDR3 spans 14 amino acids.

This sequence joins TRBV2 and TRBJ1-4; D possibly corresponds to TRBD1 (5 bases). The receptor was isolated from a human donor with advanced metastatic prostate, ovarian, gallbladder or colorectal cancer (not recorded which). This table probably holds off-target reads from a library built for another chain. CDR3 nucleotide sequence: TGTGCCAGCAGTCCCGGGGCCCAAGGGGAAAAACTGTTTTTT. Translating gives CASSPGAQGEKLFF. Together with reference TRBV2 and TRBJ1-4, the CDR3 gives the full variable domain: EPEVTQTPSHQVTQMGQEVILRCVPISNHLYFYWYRQILGQKVEFLVSFYNNEISEKSEIFDDQFSVERPDGSNFTLKIRSTKLEDSAMYFCASSPGAQGEKLFFGSGTQLSVL.